These 14 T cell receptor beta chains were all obtained from the same sample, sequenced in a study of response to subunit inactivated influenza vaccine. Using its own MiXCR run on the RT-PCR reads, TCRdb lists one record per CDR3 protein. Among roughly 190,000 distinct CDR3 sequences, 13% to 15% were seen once, and the ten largest hold about 28%. The sequencing here drew on CD8+ T cells sorted from PBMCs, taken about 5 days after vaccination. Every receptor here comes from a man aged 50-60 years who received an inactivated influenza vaccine.

This clonotype was counted between two and nine times. The chain uses TRBV7-9 and TRBJ2-4; tentatively, D is TRBD1 or TRBD2 (5 bases each). Germline V gene lookup returns CDR1 SEHNR and CDR2 FQNEAQ (reference sequence). Trimming stripped 4 bases from V and 6 bases from J, with 7 bases between. This CDR3 spans 12 amino acids. This CDR3 reads CASSWDANIQYF. Here the CDR3 DNA reads TGTGCCAGCAGCTGGGACGCAAACATTCAGTACTTC. The variable domain in full, completed from reference TRBV7-9 and TRBJ2-4, reads DTGVSQNPRHKITKRGQNVTFRCDPISEHNRLYWYRQTLGQGPEFLTYFQNEAQLEKSRLLSDRFSAERPKGSFSTLEIQRTEQGDSAMYLCASSWDANIQYFGAGTRLSVL.

Only a few counts were recorded for this clonotype. The chain joins TRBV9 to TRBJ2-1; D is unresolved. The CDR3 sequence is 13 residues long. Germline CDR1 SGDLS, CDR2 YYNGEE. Deletions cut 0 bases from V and 9 bases from J, with 10 bases between. In DNA, the CDR3 is TGTGCCAGCAGCGTAGGGCGGCCAATTGAGCAGTTCTTC. Its protein product is CASSVGRPIEQFF.

This clonotype showed up just a few times. The rearrangement uses TRBV24-1 and TRBJ2-1, with 7 nucleotides matching TRBD1. The CDR3 has 14 residues. Trimming removed 4 bases from V and 7 bases from J; junction bases left unmatched: 6. Looked up from germline, CDR1 is KGHDR and CDR2 is SFDVKD. The CDR3 region has the DNA TGTGCCACCAGTGACTTAACAGGGGTTAATGAGCAGTTCTTC. It is translated as CATSDLTGVNEQFF.

The chain has TRBV12-3 or TRBV12-4 and TRBJ2-3; perhaps TRBD1 as D (5 bases). The CDR3 is made up of 15 amino acids. V dropped 3 bases and J dropped 6 bases, with 16 bases sitting between them. CDR3 bases: TGTGCCAGCAGTTTTGGGGTGGTGGGGCGGGATACGCAGTATTTT. This translates into CASSFGVVGRDTQYF.

The chain couples TRBV4-3 to TRBJ2-7, with TRBD1 identical over 12 bases. Germline CDR1 LGHNA, CDR2 YSLEER. V dropped 3 bases and J dropped 2; count of bases not matched to a gene: 5. The CDR3 sequence is 16 residues long. The chain's CDR3 is CASSQSGQGATYEQYF. Here the CDR3 DNA reads TGCGCCAGCAGCCAGTCGGGACAGGGGGCGACCTACGAGCAGTACTTC.

This sequence joins TRBV5-5 and TRBJ1-5; possible D gene TRBD1, 6 bases. Germline V CDR1 and CDR2: SGHKS, YYEKEE (reference sequence). V was pared by 1 base and J by 0 bases, with 14 bases between. CDR3 size: 17 residues. The CDR3 reads CASSLNPRGGSNQPQHF. CDR3 coding DNA: TGTGCCAGCAGCTTGAATCCCAGGGGTGGTAGCAATCAGCCCCAGCATTTT.

This clonotype was recorded a few times. The chain couples TRBV7-9 to TRBJ1-1; D uncertain. The V and J ends lost 2 bases and 4 bases respectively, with 5 bases between them. This CDR3 contains 12 residues. CDR1 is SEHNR, CDR2 FQNEAQ, per germline (reference sequence). The CDR3 DNA is TGTGCCAGCAGCTTAATCCCCACTGAAGCTTTCTTT. Residues: CASSLIPTEAFF.

This clonotype was counted a few times. The rearrangement uses TRBV27 and TRBJ2-7; D remains unclear. The V gene's germline CDR1 is MNHEY and CDR2 SMNVEV (reference sequence). The CDR3 length is 14 residues. Trimming pared 0 bases from V and 2 bases from J, leaving 8 bases between. Here the CDR3 reads CASSLSSVPYEQYF. In nucleotides, the CDR3 is TGTGCCAGCAGTTTATCTTCGGTTCCCTACGAGCAGTACTTC.

The chain recombines TRBV9 with TRBJ1-1, with D uncertain. The CDR3 totals 14 residues. From germline, CDR1 is SGDLS and CDR2 YYNGEE. V lost 0 bases and J lost 3, with 9 bases in between. In DNA, the CDR3 is TGTGCCAGCAGCGTAGGGACGTCCGACACTGAAGCTTTCTTT. Amino acids: CASSVGTSDTEAFF.

This clonotype appeared many times. This chain joins TRBV12-3 or TRBV12-4 and TRBJ2-2, with D hard to call. The CDR3 has 13 amino acids. Trimming pared 3 bases from V and 3 bases from J, leaving 5 bases between. In nucleotides, the CDR3 is TGTGCCAGCAGTTTTACGTACACCGGGGAGCTGTTTTTT. It specifies CASSFTYTGELFF.

This clonotype was observed a few times. The CDR3 DNA reads as TGCGCCAGCAGCCAAGATAGATTTAATGAAAAACTGTTTTTT. It translates to CASSQDRFNEKLFF. V gene TRBV4-3 combines with J gene TRBJ1-4; the D is unclear. The CDR3 extends over 14 amino acids. CDR1 and CDR2 from the germline V gene are LGHNA and YSLEER. The ends were cut back, 0 bases at V and 4 bases at J, with 6 bases in the middle.

This clonotype was counted many times. The gene calls are TRBV28 and TRBJ2-7, with D possibly TRBD2 on 7 matching bases. This CDR3 has 14 amino acids. Looked up from germline, CDR1 is MDHEN and CDR2 is SYDVKM. The ends were cut back, 3 bases at V and 3 bases at J, with 12 bases in the middle. CDR3 protein: CASSLGGLDYEQYF. In DNA form, the CDR3 reads TGTGCCAGCAGTTTGGGGGGGCTCGACTACGAGCAGTACTTC.

J is TRBJ1-2 and V is TRBV4-1; D perhaps matches TRBD1 (5 bases). From germline, CDR1 is MGHRA and CDR2 YSYEKL. The V and J ends lost 0 bases and 4 bases respectively, with 15 bases between them. This CDR3 region has 16 residues. CDR3 in DNA: TGCGCCAGCAGCCAAGACGGAGACAGCAACGGCTATGGCTACACCTTC. It codes for CASSQDGDSNGYGYTF.

This rearrangement joins TRBV3-1 to TRBJ2-1; D is perhaps TRBD2 (7 bases). CDR1 is LGHDT and CDR2 is YNNKEL in the germline V gene (reference sequence). V was shortened by 5 bases and J by 4 bases, with 21 bases between the two germline ends. CDR3 length equals 17 residues. The CDR3: CASSGEGEMGRYNEQFF. The DNA of the CDR3 is TGTGCCAGCAGCGGGGAGGGGGAAATGGGGCGGTACAATGAGCAGTTCTTC.